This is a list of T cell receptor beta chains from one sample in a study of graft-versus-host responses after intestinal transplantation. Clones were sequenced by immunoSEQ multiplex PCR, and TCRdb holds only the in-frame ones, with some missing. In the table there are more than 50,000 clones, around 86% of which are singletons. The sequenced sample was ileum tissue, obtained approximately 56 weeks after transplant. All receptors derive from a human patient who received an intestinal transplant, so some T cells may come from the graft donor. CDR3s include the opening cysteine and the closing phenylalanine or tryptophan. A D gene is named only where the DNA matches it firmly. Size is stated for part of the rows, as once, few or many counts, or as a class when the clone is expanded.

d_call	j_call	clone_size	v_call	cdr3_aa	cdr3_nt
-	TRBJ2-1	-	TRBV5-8	CASSQTNEQFF	TGTGCCAGTAGTCAGACCAATGAGCAGTTCTTC
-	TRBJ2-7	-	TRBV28	CASSLGGSAYEQYF	TGTGCCAGCAGTTTAGGCGGTTCGGCCTACGAGCAGTACTTC
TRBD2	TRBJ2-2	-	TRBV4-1	CASSHPGGLAGELFF	TGCGCCAGCAGCCACCCGGGGGGGCTTGCCGGGGAGCTGTTTTTT
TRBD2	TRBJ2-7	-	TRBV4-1	CASSPLAGGPYEQYF	TGCGCCAGCAGCCCACTAGCGGGGGGGCCCTACGAGCAGTACTTC
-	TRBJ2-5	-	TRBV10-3	CAISEGGQETQYF	TGTGCCATCAGTGAAGGGGGTCAAGAGACCCAGTACTTC
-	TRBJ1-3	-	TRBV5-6	CASSIGGARGNTIYF	TGTGCCAGCAGCATTGGGGGGGCTCGTGGAAACACCATATATTTT
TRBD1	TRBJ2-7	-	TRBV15	CATSIMSGTGNEQYF	TGTGCCACCAGCATAATGTCCGGGACAGGTAACGAGCAGTACTTC
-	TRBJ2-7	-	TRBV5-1	CASSLERKTYEQYF	TGCGCCAGCAGCTTGGAACGGAAGACCTACGAGCAGTACTTC
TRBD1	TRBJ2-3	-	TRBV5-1	CASSSRTGADTQYF	TGCGCCAGCAGCTCCCGGACAGGGGCGGATACGCAGTATTTT
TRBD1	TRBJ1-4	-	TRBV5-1	CASSYSGTGNEKLFF	TGCGCCAGCAGCTATTCCGGGACAGGGAATGAAAAACTGTTTTTT
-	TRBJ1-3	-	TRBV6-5	CATRPGGGGNTIYF	TGTGCCACTCGCCCCGGGGGCGGTGGAAACACCATATATTTT
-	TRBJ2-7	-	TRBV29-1	CSVDTGSYEQYF	TGCAGCGTGGACACCGGGTCCTACGAGCAGTACTTC
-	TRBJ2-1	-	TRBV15	CATSRDRGRVYNEQFF	TGTGCCACCAGCAGAGATCGGGGGCGGGTATACAATGAGCAGTTCTTC
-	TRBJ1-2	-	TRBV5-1	CARPEIPGPIENAYGYTF	TGCGCCAGACCGGAAATCCCGGGACCGATCGAGAACGCCTATGGCTACACCTTC
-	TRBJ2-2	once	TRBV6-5	CATYTGELFF	TGTGCCACCTACACCGGGGAGCTGTTTTTT
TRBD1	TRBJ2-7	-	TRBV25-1	CASTGQGSYEQYF	TGTGCCAGCACTGGACAGGGGTCCTACGAGCAGTACTTC
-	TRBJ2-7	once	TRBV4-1	CASSQDGYEQYF	TGCGCCAGCAGCCAAGACGGCTACGAGCAGTACTTC
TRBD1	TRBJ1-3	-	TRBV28	CASKGQGPFSGNTIYF	TGTGCCAGCAAAGGACAGGGCCCCTTCTCTGGAAACACCATATATTTT
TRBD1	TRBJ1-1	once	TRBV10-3	CAISPLPGDSMNTEAFF	TGTGCCATCAGTCCACTCCCCGGGGACAGCATGAACACTGAAGCTTTCTTT
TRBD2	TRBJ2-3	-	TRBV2	CASSEAFLAGGPTDTQYF	TGTGCCAGCAGTGAAGCCTTTCTGGCGGGAGGGCCTACAGATACGCAGTATTTT
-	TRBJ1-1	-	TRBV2	CASSANEQAEAFF	TGTGCCAGCAGCGCAAATGAACAGGCTGAAGCTTTCTTT
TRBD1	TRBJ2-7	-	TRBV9	CASSPGQGFYEQYF	TGTGCCAGCAGCCCCGGACAGGGGTTCTACGAGCAGTACTTC
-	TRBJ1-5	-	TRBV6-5	CASSYSGEGSQPQHF	TGTGCCAGCAGTTACTCGGGAGAGGGTAGTCAGCCCCAGCATTTT
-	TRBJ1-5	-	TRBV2	CASSKQGGNQPQHF	TGTGCCAGCAGTAAGCAGGGAGGCAATCAGCCCCAGCATTTT
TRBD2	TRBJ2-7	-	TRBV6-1	CASILGTSSYEQYF	TGTGCCAGCATCCTAGGGACTAGCTCTTACGAGCAGTACTTC
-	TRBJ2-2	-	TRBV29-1	CSVAGFTGELFF	TGCAGCGTCGCAGGGTTTACCGGGGAGCTGTTTTTT
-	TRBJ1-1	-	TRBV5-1	CASSLGGSNTEAFF	TGCGCCAGCAGCTTGGGGGGTTCGAACACTGAAGCTTTCTTT
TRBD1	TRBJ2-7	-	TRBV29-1	CSVEEQGAPYEQYF	TGCAGCGTTGAGGAACAGGGGGCTCCCTACGAGCAGTACTTC
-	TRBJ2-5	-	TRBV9	CASSVEGTVRETQYF	TGTGCCAGCAGCGTCGAAGGGACTGTACGAGAGACCCAGTACTTC
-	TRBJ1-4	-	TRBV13	CASSLAGPIEKLFF	TGTGCCAGCAGCTTAGCAGGACCGATTGAAAAACTGTTTTTT
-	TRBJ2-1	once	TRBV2	CASTPYNEQFF	TGTGCCAGCACCCCCTACAATGAGCAGTTCTTC
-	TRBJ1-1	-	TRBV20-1	CSARGKAFF	TGCAGTGCTAGAGGGAAAGCTTTCTTT